This T cell receptor beta chain was captured by sequencing in a study of control samples from healthy donors and cancer patients. Germline V gene data show CDR1 as SGHNT and CDR2 as YENEEA. This CDR3 spans 12 amino acids. Losses at the gene ends were 4 bases for V and 9 bases for J; bases not matched to a gene: 4. Using immunoSEQ multiplex PCR, the repertoire was profiled, and TCRdb retains in-frame clones only, with some absent. Among about 160,000 clones listed, around 90% were seen once. The receptor was isolated from a man between 25 and 39 years old in good health. The material sequenced was blood. The rearrangement uses TRBV11-3 and TRBJ2-3; 7 nucleotides line up with TRBD2. CDR3 nucleotides: TGTGCCAGCAGCTCGGGGGAGGGAACGCAGTATTTT. This sequence encodes CASSSGEGTQYF.